Each of the 25 T cell receptor beta chains below was sequenced from the same sample in a study of cytomegalovirus exposure and HLA in healthy donors. Generated by immunoSEQ multiplex PCR, the TCRdb table keeps only in-frame clones and is missing some. The sample includes about 130,000 clones, around nine tenths seen only once; the top ten take 1.4% to 1.5%. Sequencing was carried out using PBMCs. Receptor source: a man aged 25 to 45 in good health and CMV-seronegative.

The V call is TRBV2, the J call TRBJ1-1; 7 bases align to TRBD1. CDR1 SNHLY and CDR2 FYNNEI come from the germline V gene. The CDR3 length is 14 residues. V was clipped by 6 bases and J by 1 base; unmatched bases: 5. The CDR3 spells CASSNRGRNTEAFF. In nucleotides, the CDR3 is TGTGCCAGCAGCAACAGGGGACGGAACACTGAAGCTTTCTTT.

The V and J genes are TRBV19 and TRBJ2-7; D possibly corresponds to TRBD1 (6 bases). The CDR3 runs 15 residues. Trimming pared 3 bases from V and 3 bases from J, leaving 15 bases between. CDR1 LNHDA and CDR2 SQIVND come from the germline V gene (reference sequence). The CDR3 coding sequence is TGTGCCAGTAGTATGGGCCAGGGGTTACACTACGAGCAGTACTTC. Encoded protein: CASSMGQGLHYEQYF.

CDR3 sequence reads: CSVATGGYEQYF. The CDR3 DNA follows: TGCAGCGTTGCAACAGGGGGCTACGAGCAGTACTTC. This chain links TRBV29-1 with TRBJ2-7; the match to TRBD1 covers 8 bases. The CDR3 sequence is 12 residues long. The J segment lost 3 bases and the V segment lost 4 bases, leaving 2 bases of the junction unmatched. Germline V lookup: CDR1 SQVTM, CDR2 ANQGSEA.

The V call is TRBV18, the J call TRBJ1-1; D remains unclear. V shed 5 bases and J shed 2 bases, with 6 bases lying between them. The CDR3 is 12 amino acids. Germline V gives CDR1 KGHSH, CDR2 LQKENI. The CDR3 DNA reads TGTGCCAGCTCAGTTCAAAACACTGAAGCTTTCTTT. This translates into CASSVQNTEAFF.

The chain has TRBV10-1 and TRBJ2-7; 9 positions agree with TRBD2. Germline CDR1 and CDR2: WNHNN and SYGVQD (reference sequence). The CDR3 extends over 17 amino acids. V was pared by 6 bases and J by 0 bases, with 12 bases of the junction left unmatched. CDR3 DNA sequence: TGCGCCAGCAGGGTTTTCTGGGCTAGCGGGAACTCCTACGAGCAGTACTTC. Encoded protein: CASRVFWASGNSYEQYF.

On this clone itself: The sample has other DNA sequences that encode this CDR3 too. This sequence joins TRBV29-1 and TRBJ2-3, with D possibly being TRBD2 (5 bases). Germline V CDR1 and CDR2: SQVTM, ANQGSEA. The CDR3 has 13 amino acids. The V end lost 3 bases, the J end lost 1 base, and 8 bases lay between the germline ends. Written as DNA, the CDR3 is TGCAGCGTTGATGAGGGCGGCACAGATACGCAGTATTTT. Translating it yields CSVDEGGTDTQYF.

The chain is built from TRBV4-3 and TRBJ2-3; TRBD2 aligns across 7 bases. The V gene's germline CDR1 is LGHNA and CDR2 YSLEER. V lost 1 base to trimming and J lost 2 bases; unmatched junction nucleotides: 9. This CDR3 comprises 17 residues. Written as DNA, the CDR3 is TGCGCCAGCAGCCAAGCGGCTAGCGGAACCCTCACAGATACGCAGTATTTT. Protein sequence: CASSQAASGTLTDTQYF.

This chain connects TRBV2 to TRBJ2-7; D unclear. CDR3 size: 14 residues. Trimming took 8 bases from V and 2 from J, leaving 16 bases between them. Germline CDR1 and CDR2: SNHLY and FYNNEI. The CDR3 coding sequence is TGTGCCAGCGGTAGAATGGGCGCGACCTACGAGCAGTACTTC. It codes for CASGRMGATYEQYF.

The V gene is TRBV6-5, the J gene TRBJ1-5; D might be TRBD1 (5 bases). Trimming took off 0 bases at V and 6 bases at J, with 12 bases between the two ends. The CDR3 extends over 15 amino acids. Germline V gene lookup returns CDR1 MNHEY and CDR2 SVGAGI. The CDR3 sequence: CASSYSRGAGQPQHF. In DNA form, the CDR3 reads TGTGCCAGCAGTTACTCGCGCGGGGCAGGTCAGCCCCAGCATTTT.

The chain couples TRBV5-5 to TRBJ2-3; 7 positions match TRBD1. The germline V gene has CDR1 SGHKS and CDR2 YYEKEE (reference sequence). This CDR3 is built from 15 residues. Losses at the gene ends were 5 bases for V and 2 bases for J; bases not matched to a gene: 8. CDR3: CASRERQGLTDTQYF. CDR3 bases: TGTGCCAGCAGAGAACGACAGGGCCTCACAGATACGCAGTATTTT.

The CDR3 protein is CARGQGLTEAFF. The CDR3 region has the DNA TGTGCACGGGGACAGGGCCTCACTGAAGCTTTCTTT. The chain has TRBV30 and TRBJ1-1, with 9 bases identical to TRBD1. CDR1 is GTSNPN and CDR2 is SVGIG in the germline V gene (reference sequence). The CDR3 consists of 12 residues.

The rearrangement links TRBV25-1 to TRBJ2-7; 14 bases line up with TRBD2. This CDR3 region has 17 residues. Germline V lookup: CDR1 MGHDK, CDR2 SYGVNS. Trimming took 4 bases from V and 2 from J; bases not matched to a gene: 7. The CDR3 sequence: CASSAQTSGRATYEQYF. The CDR3 region has the DNA TGTGCCAGCAGTGCCCAGACTAGCGGGAGGGCCACCTACGAGCAGTACTTC.

The genes are TRBV29-1 and TRBJ2-1; TRBD2 aligns across 11 bases. Looked up from germline, CDR1 is SQVTM and CDR2 is ANQGSEA. V lost 4 bases to trimming and J lost 3 bases; unmatched junction nucleotides: 11. The CDR3 is 17 residues long. The CDR3 nucleotides are TGCAGCGTTGGCAGGTCCGGGACTAGCGGAGTCTACAATGAGCAGTTCTTC. Residues: CSVGRSGTSGVYNEQFF.

The rearrangement links TRBV19 to TRBJ1-1, with D uncertain. Trimming removed 2 bases from V and 0 bases from J, with 16 bases in between. The germline CDR1 and CDR2 sequences are LNHDA and SQIVND (reference sequence). This CDR3 comprises 17 residues. The CDR3 loop is CASSISNSIYMNTEAFF. CDR3 DNA sequence: TGTGCCAGTAGTATATCAAACAGCATTTATATGAACACTGAAGCTTTCTTT.

CDR3 coding DNA: TGTGCCAGCTCACCACCTAGTCCGGTCACCGGGGAGCTGTTTTTT. Its protein is CASSPPSPVTGELFF. The chain combines TRBV18 with TRBJ2-2; D gene uncertain. V lost 0 bases to trimming and J lost 4 bases, with 9 bases between them. Germline V gene data show CDR1 as KGHSH and CDR2 as LQKENI. The CDR3 is made up of 15 amino acids.

The chain employs TRBV29-1 and TRBJ1-1; 7 nucleotides match TRBD1. Germline assignment: CDR1 SQVTM and CDR2 ANQGSEA. The CDR3 loop spans 11 amino acids. V shed 5 bases and J 7 bases; nucleotides not matched to a gene: 4. CDR3: CSVFWTGEAFF. CDR3 coding DNA: TGCAGCGTTTTCTGGACAGGTGAAGCTTTCTTT.

The CDR3 coding sequence is TGCGCCAGCAGCCAAGAACTAGCGGAGGGCACAGATACGCAGTATTTT. This sequence encodes CASSQELAEGTDTQYF. The chain uses TRBV4-3 and TRBJ2-3; 8 bases line up with TRBD2. Germline V gene lookup returns CDR1 LGHNA and CDR2 YSLEER. The length of the CDR3 is 16 residues. After removal of 0 bases from V and 1 base from J, the junction contained 3 bases not matched to a gene.

In DNA, the CDR3 is TGTGCCAGCAGCCTAAGGGGAAGGTCTAGCGTTCACAATGAGCAGTTCTTC. Translated: CASSLRGRSSVHNEQFF. V gene TRBV27 combines with J gene TRBJ2-1, with D perhaps TRBD2 (6 bases). There are 17 residues in the CDR3. The ends were cut back, 6 bases at V and 5 bases at J, with 23 bases in the middle. CDR1 is MNHEY and CDR2 is SMNVEV in the germline V gene (reference sequence).

The chain recombines TRBV4-1 with TRBJ2-1; D possibly corresponds to TRBD2 (6 bases). With 1 base removed from V and 3 bases from J, the gap between germline ends came to 10 bases. CDR1 and CDR2 (germline): MGHRA, YSYEKL. The CDR3 sequence is 15 residues long. The CDR3 loop reads CASSQGSGGYNEQFF. In DNA form, the CDR3 reads TGCGCCAGCAGCCAAGGTAGCGGAGGCTACAATGAGCAGTTCTTC.

The chain combines TRBV30 with TRBJ1-2; no clear D. From germline, CDR1 is GTSNPN and CDR2 SVGIG (reference sequence). CDR3 length equals 13 residues. Trimming took 0 bases from V and 8 from J, leaving 13 bases between them. The CDR3 nucleotides read TGTGCCTGGAGTGTATCTAGGGAGAGGGGCTACACCTTC. It yields the protein CAWSVSRERGYTF.

V usage is TRBV27 and J usage is TRBJ2-2, with TRBD1 identical over 8 bases. Germline lookup yields CDR1 MNHEY and CDR2 SMNVEV (reference sequence). V shed 6 bases and J 2 bases; nucleotides not matched to a gene: 11. The length of the CDR3 is 17 residues. The CDR3: CASRSSRTGFNTGELFF. For the CDR3, the DNA is TGTGCCAGCAGGTCTTCTCGGACAGGGTTCAACACCGGGGAGCTGTTTTTT.

The CDR3 DNA is TGTGCCAGCAGTGAAGAGAAGCTGGGCACAGATACGCAGTATTTT. As protein: CASSEEKLGTDTQYF. The chain combines TRBV2 with TRBJ2-3; the D is unclear. Per the germline V gene, CDR1 is SNHLY and CDR2 is FYNNEI. This CDR3 is built from 15 residues. Trimming removed 1 base from V and 1 base from J, with 9 bases in between.

The V and J genes are TRBV5-1 and TRBJ2-2; TRBD1 agrees at 9 bases. CDR1 is SGHRS and CDR2 is YFSETQ in the germline V gene. J was trimmed by 5 bases and V by 4 bases; bases with no gene match: 9. The CDR3 extends over 16 amino acids. CDR3 amino acids: CASSPGQGLITGELFF. In nucleotides, the CDR3 is TGCGCCAGCAGCCCAGGACAGGGGTTAATAACCGGGGAGCTGTTTTTT.

This clone was seen once. The chain combines TRBV14 with TRBJ2-1; D gene ambiguous. CDR3 length: 12 residues. Germline-derived CDR1 and CDR2 are SGHDN and FVKESK. The V end lost 4 bases, the J end lost 10 bases, and 11 bases lay between the germline ends. The CDR3, as DNA: TGTGCCAGCAGCCTTAACTTACGCGAGCAGTTCTTC. Translating gives CASSLNLREQFF.

This chain links TRBV5-1 with TRBJ2-7; possible D gene TRBD2, 6 bases. Germline V gene lookup returns CDR1 SGHRS and CDR2 YFSETQ. The CDR3 spans 13 residues. Trimming removed 4 bases from V and 5 bases from J, with 13 bases in between. The CDR3 sequence is CASSPRTSNEQYF. The CDR3, as DNA: TGCGCCAGCAGCCCTAGAACTAGCAACGAGCAGTACTTC.